This T cell receptor beta chain was captured by sequencing in a study of T cells in Graves' hyperthyroidism and ophthalmopathy. The ends were cut back, 4 bases at V and 0 bases at J, with 11 bases in the middle. Germline CDR1 reads SGHRS; CDR2 reads YFSETQ. This CDR3 spans 15 amino acids. The source material, RNA transcripts, was used to amplify TCR beta CDR3 regions. HTBI primers were used for first-round RT-PCR of the TCR CDR3. TCRdb re-called the multiplex PCR reads with MiXCR, one entry per CDR3 protein. The sample records 250,000 or so distinct CDR3 sequences, 12% to 15% being singletons. This clonotype was seen only a few times.

The sequencing input was blood. This chain connects TRBV5-1 to TRBJ1-3; D is possibly TRBD1 (5 bases). This clonotype was obtained from a woman in her 50s with Graves' hyperthyroidism that later progressed to Graves' ophthalmopathy. The DNA for the CDR3 is TGCGCCAGCAGCCCTACAGGTAACTCTGGAAACACCATATATTTT. Its protein is CASSPTGNSGNTIYF.